This entry lists 4 T cell receptor beta chains sequenced from one sample in a study of cytomegalovirus exposure and HLA in healthy donors. The study ran its PCR with 60 Vbeta and 13 Jbeta primers. Repertoires were generated with immunoSEQ multiplex PCR, while TCRdb's copy carries only in-frame clones and drops some. Among about 190,000 clones, roughly four fifths were seen once, and the ten largest hold 1.5% to 2%. The sequenced sample was PBMCs. The receptors stem from a man in his late teens or twenties in good health and CMV-seronegative.

This clone was observed a few times. The chain has TRBV13 and TRBJ1-4; 9 nucleotides line up with TRBD1. V lost 5 bases and J lost 3; bases outside the gene matches: 10. CDR3 length: 17 amino acids. CDR1 is PRHDT, CDR2 FYEKMQ, per germline (reference sequence). The CDR3 nucleotides are TGTGCCAGCAGCCCCGGACAGGGGTTGATAGCTAATGAAAAACTGTTTTTT. Translating gives CASSPGQGLIANEKLFF.

The chain carries TRBV6-5 and TRBJ2-2, with unresolved D. Germline V gives CDR1 MNHEY, CDR2 SVGAGI. V lost 4 bases to trimming and J lost 1 base, with 13 bases between them. This CDR3 is built from 16 residues. The CDR3 DNA follows: TGTGCCAGCAGTTCGGTCTTATCGGTGAACACCGGGGAGCTGTTTTTT. Protein sequence: CASSSVLSVNTGELFF.

CDR3 DNA sequence: TGTGCCATCGATGGCGGGGGGTCTAGCACAGATACGCAGTATTTT. Its translation is CAIDGGGSSTDTQYF. This chain joins TRBV10-3 and TRBJ2-3; 8 bases fit TRBD2. Germline CDR1 reads ENHRY; CDR2 reads SYGVKD. There are 15 residues in the CDR3. With V trimmed by 8 bases and J by 0 bases, 7 bases remained unmatched.

CDR3 sequence reads: CASRESGYNEQFF. CDR3 nucleotides: TGTGCCAGCAGAGAGTCAGGGTACAATGAGCAGTTCTTC. The rearrangement joins TRBV6-1 to TRBJ2-1; maybe TRBD1 (5 bases). Germline assignment: CDR1 MNHNS and CDR2 SASEGT. This CDR3 has 13 residues. V gave up 6 bases and J gave up 4 bases, with 10 bases separating them.